This T cell receptor (beta chain) is drawn from a study of T cells in localized non-small cell lung cancer. General study results and limits: Longer overall survival accompanied higher blood T cell density.

Produced via immunoSEQ multiplex PCR; TCRdb's table is partial and in-frame only. The sample lists some 29,000 clones, about 90% seen once, with around 2.8% in the top ten. The CDR3 loop spans 13 amino acids. Germline V CDR1 and CDR2: SGHTA, FQGNSA. Trimming cost V 1 base and J 12 bases; bases outside gene matches: 8. This clone has a single count. The antigen is not known. The material was peripheral blood, obtained before any cancer treatment. V is TRBV7-2 and J is TRBJ2-7, with 8 bases identical to TRBD2. The clonotype originates from a woman between 18 and 50 years old with stage I lung adenocarcinoma. The CDR3 coding sequence is TGTGCCAGCAGCTTAGAGGCCGGGAGCGGGGGGTACTTC. It encodes CASSLEAGSGGYF. Supplemented by reference TRBV7-2 and TRBJ2-7, the full variable domain reads GAGVSQSPSNKVTEKGKDVELRCDPISGHTALYWYRQSLGQGLEFLIYFQGNSAPDKSGLPSDRFSAERTGGSVSTLTIQRTQQEDSAVYLCASSLEAGSGGYFGPGTRLTVT.